Each of the 11 T cell receptor beta chains below was sequenced from the same sample in a study of EBV T-cell therapy then PD-1 blockade in nasopharyngeal carcinoma. Produced via immunoSEQ multiplex PCR; TCRdb's table is partial and in-frame only. The table has roughly 22,000 clones, approximately 80% seen once. The treatment was: AdE1-LMPpoly-expanded autologous EBV-specific T-cell therapy followed by anti-PD-1 nivolumab. The antigens for these receptors are not known. The specimen comprised CD8+ T cells from blood, sampled at day -245 from a patient whose treatment included autologous EBV-specific T cells and nivolumab. The receptors shown here come from a man between 35 and 55 years old with nasopharyngeal carcinoma.

The chain links TRBV4-1 to TRBJ1-2; weak D call: TRBD1 (5 bases). This CDR3 comprises 16 residues. The germline V and J ends were trimmed by 1 base and 6 bases, with 18 bases remaining between them. Germline V gene data show CDR1 as MGHRA and CDR2 as YSYEKL. The CDR3 DNA reads as TGCGCCAGCAGCCAAGGAACAGGCACTTTGTCGGATGGCTACACCTTC. It yields the protein CASSQGTGTLSDGYTF.

This clone was observed a few times. V and J are TRBV5-4 and TRBJ2-5, with unresolved D. V gave up 2 bases and J gave up 0 bases, with 8 bases separating them. The germline gives CDR1 SGHNT, CDR2 YYREEE (reference sequence). This CDR3 has 14 residues. CDR3 sequence: CASSFPADQETQYF. The CDR3 bases are TGTGCCAGCAGCTTCCCCGCAGACCAAGAGACCCAGTACTTC.

The chain uses TRBV6-5 and TRBJ1-1, with a weak D call TRBD1 (6 bases). Germline CDR1 MNHEY, CDR2 SVGAGI. The CDR3 contains 13 residues. V was cut by 2 bases and J by 4 bases, with 8 bases left in between. The CDR3 loop is CASSYGGGTEAFF. DNA of the CDR3: TGTGCCAGCAGTTACGGGGGCGGCACTGAAGCTTTCTTT.

The chain is built from TRBV9 and TRBJ2-7; D is possibly TRBD1 (6 bases). The ends were cut back, 4 bases at V and 3 bases at J, with 17 bases in the middle. CDR1 is SGDLS and CDR2 is YYNGEE in the germline V gene. The CDR3 extends over 15 amino acids. The CDR3 DNA reads as TGTGCCAGCAGCTCTTCCGGGGACACCTTCTACGAGCAGTACTTC. Protein product: CASSSSGDTFYEQYF.

This rearrangement joins TRBV30 to TRBJ2-2, with 10 bases fitting TRBD1. The CDR3 runs 16 residues. Trimming cost V 0 bases and J 6 bases; bases outside gene matches: 7. CDR1 and CDR2 (germline): GTSNPN, SVGIG (reference sequence). CDR3 residues: CAWSVLPGQGAGELFF. CDR3 DNA: TGTGCCTGGAGTGTCCTCCCCGGACAGGGGGCCGGGGAGCTGTTTTTT.

J is TRBJ1-1 and V is TRBV25-1; TRBD1 is a possible D gene (5 bases). The ends were cut back, 3 bases at V and 5 bases at J, with 13 bases in the middle. CDR3 length: 14 residues. CDR1 MGHDK and CDR2 SYGVNS come from the germline V gene. The CDR3 region is CASSDGGGWTEAFF. In nucleotides, the CDR3 is TGTGCCAGCAGTGACGGCGGGGGTTGGACTGAAGCTTTCTTT.

The chain joins TRBV7-9 to TRBJ1-5; no reliable D call. Trimming cost V 1 base and J 6 bases, with 13 bases left between them. Germline CDR1 and CDR2: SEHNR and FQNEAQ (reference sequence). The CDR3 consists of 15 residues. CDR3 sequence: CASSLEGTPRQPQHF. The CDR3 DNA sequence: TGTGCCAGCAGCTTAGAGGGTACACCCCGTCAGCCCCAGCATTTT.

This chain joins TRBV14 and TRBJ2-7; 7 bases are a match to TRBD1. The CDR3 consists of 13 residues. Unmatched junction bases numbered 3, after V lost 4 bases and J lost 3 bases. Germline lookup yields CDR1 SGHDN and CDR2 FVKESK. The CDR3 is CASSLRTGYEQYF. The CDR3 DNA follows: TGTGCCAGCAGCCTTAGGACAGGCTACGAGCAGTACTTC. The full variable domain, completed using reference TRBV14 and TRBJ2-7, is EAGVTQFPSHSVIEKGQTVTLRCDPISGHDNLYWYRRVMGKEIKFLLHFVKESKQDESGMPNNRFLAERTGGTYSTLKVQPAELEDSGVYFCASSLRTGYEQYFGPGTRLTVT.

The chain couples TRBV4-1 to TRBJ2-7; 8 bases are a match to TRBD1. This CDR3 spans 15 amino acids. CDR1 and CDR2 from the germline V gene are MGHRA and YSYEKL. J gave up 5 bases and V 3 bases, and 9 bases lay outside the gene matches. CDR3 nucleotide sequence: TGCGCCAGCAGCCAGGGGACAGGACCGTCCAACGAGCAGTACTTC. Protein product: CASSQGTGPSNEQYF.

V usage is TRBV6-6 and J usage is TRBJ1-1, with D hard to call. The CDR3 is 13 amino acids. Trimming took 0 bases from V and 4 from J, leaving 6 bases between them. Germline loops: CDR1 MNHNY, CDR2 SVGAGI (reference sequence). For the CDR3, the DNA is TGTGCCAGCAGTTACTCGTTGGGCACTGAAGCTTTCTTT. This codes for CASSYSLGTEAFF.

Only one count was recorded for this clone. V and J are TRBV29-1 and TRBJ2-5, with D hard to call. Germline V gene sequence: CDR1 SQVTM, CDR2 ANQGSEA. Trimming stripped 8 bases from V and 3 bases from J, with 13 bases between. The CDR3 is made up of 12 amino acids. The CDR3 spells CSFSRHEETQYF. CDR3 nucleotides: TGCAGCTTTAGTCGGCACGAAGAGACCCAGTACTTC. The variable domain in full, completed from reference TRBV29-1 and TRBJ2-5, reads SAVISQKPSRDICQRGTSLTIQCQVDSQVTMMFWYRQQPGQSLTLIATANQGSEATYESGFVIDKFPISRPNLTFSTLTVSNMSPEDSSIYLCSFSRHEETQYFGPGTRLLVL.